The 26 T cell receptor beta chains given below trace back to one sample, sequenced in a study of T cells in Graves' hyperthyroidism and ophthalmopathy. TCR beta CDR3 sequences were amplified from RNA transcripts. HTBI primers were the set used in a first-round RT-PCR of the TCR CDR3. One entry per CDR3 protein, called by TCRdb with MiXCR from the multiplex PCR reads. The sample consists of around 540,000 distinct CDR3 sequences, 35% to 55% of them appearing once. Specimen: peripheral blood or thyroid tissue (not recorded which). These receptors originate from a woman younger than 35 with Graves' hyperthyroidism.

Here the CDR3 DNA reads TGTGCCAGCTCACCAGATTGGTGGAAACCAAGGGACTATGGCTACACCTTC. Translating gives CASSPDWWKPRDYGYTF. The rearrangement joins TRBV24-1 to TRBJ1-2; no firm D call. The CDR3 totals 17 residues. The V and J ends lost 11 bases and 3 bases respectively, with 27 bases between them. Germline CDR1 is KGHDR and CDR2 is SFDVKD.

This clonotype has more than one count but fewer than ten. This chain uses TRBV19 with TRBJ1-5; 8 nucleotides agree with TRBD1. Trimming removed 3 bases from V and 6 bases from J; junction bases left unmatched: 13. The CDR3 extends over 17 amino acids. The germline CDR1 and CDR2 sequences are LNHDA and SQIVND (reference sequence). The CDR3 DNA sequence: TGTGCCAGTAGTATCGGCTTCCTGGACAGGGAGGGTCAGCCCCAGCATTTT. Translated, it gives CASSIGFLDREGQPQHF.

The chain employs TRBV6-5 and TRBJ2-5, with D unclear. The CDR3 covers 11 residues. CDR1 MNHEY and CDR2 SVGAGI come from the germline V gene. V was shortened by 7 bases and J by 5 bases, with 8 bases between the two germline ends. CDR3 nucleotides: TGTGCCAGCATCCAGTACGAGACCCAGTACTTC. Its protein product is CASIQYETQYF.

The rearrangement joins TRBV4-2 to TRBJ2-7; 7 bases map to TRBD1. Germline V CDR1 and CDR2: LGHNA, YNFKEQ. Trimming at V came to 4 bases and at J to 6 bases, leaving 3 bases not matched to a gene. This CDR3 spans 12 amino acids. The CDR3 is CASSPDRTEQYF. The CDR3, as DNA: TGTGCCAGCAGCCCGGACAGGACCGAGCAGTACTTC.

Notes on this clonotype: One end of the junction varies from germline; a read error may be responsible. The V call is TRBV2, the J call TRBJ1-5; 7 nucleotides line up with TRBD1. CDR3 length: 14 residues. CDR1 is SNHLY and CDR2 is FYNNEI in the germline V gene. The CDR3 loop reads CASRFSRGDQPQHF. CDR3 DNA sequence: TGTGCGAGCAGGTTTTCCAGGGGGGATCAGCCCCAGCATTTT. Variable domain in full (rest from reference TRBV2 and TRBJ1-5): EPEVTQTPSHQVTQMGQEVILRCVPISNHLYFYWYRQILGQKVEFLVSFYNNEISEKSEIFDDQFSVERPDGSNFTLKIRSTKLEDSAMYFCASRFSRGDQPQHFGDGTRLSIL.

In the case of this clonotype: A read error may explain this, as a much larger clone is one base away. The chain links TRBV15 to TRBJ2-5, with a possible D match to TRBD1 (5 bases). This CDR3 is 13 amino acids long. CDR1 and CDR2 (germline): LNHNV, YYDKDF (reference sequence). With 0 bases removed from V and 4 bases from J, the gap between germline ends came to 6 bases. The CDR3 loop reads CATSRDGAETQYF. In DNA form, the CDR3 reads TGTGCCACCAGCAGAGATGGGGCAGAGACCCAGTACTTC.

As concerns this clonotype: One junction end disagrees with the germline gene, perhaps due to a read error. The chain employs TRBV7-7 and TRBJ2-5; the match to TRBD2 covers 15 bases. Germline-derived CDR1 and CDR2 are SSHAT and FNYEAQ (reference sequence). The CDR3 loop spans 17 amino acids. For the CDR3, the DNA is TGTGCTAGCAGCAGACGGACTAGCGGGAGGGCTCAAGAGACCCAGTACTTC. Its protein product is CASSRRTSGRAQETQYF.

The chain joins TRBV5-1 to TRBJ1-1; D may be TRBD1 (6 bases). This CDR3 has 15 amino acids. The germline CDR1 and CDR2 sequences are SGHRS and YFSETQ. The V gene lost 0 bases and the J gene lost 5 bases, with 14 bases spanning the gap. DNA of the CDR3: TGCGCCAGCAGCTTGGTTGGGACAATGAGGACTGAAGCTTTCTTT. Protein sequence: CASSLVGTMRTEAFF.

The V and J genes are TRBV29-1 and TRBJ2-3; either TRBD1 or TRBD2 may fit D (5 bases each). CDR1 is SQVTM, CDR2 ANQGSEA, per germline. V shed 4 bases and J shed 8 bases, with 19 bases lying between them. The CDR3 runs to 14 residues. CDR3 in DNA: TGCAGCGTTGCGGCAGTGGGACGGATGGGTACGCAGTATTTT. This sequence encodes CSVAAVGRMGTQYF.

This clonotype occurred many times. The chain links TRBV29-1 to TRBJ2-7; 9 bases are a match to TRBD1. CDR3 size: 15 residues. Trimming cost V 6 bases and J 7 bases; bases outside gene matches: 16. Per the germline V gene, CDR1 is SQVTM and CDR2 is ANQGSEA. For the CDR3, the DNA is TGCAGCGTCCGAGGGACAGGGACTACTTTCTGGGAGCAGTACTTC. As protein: CSVRGTGTTFWEQYF.

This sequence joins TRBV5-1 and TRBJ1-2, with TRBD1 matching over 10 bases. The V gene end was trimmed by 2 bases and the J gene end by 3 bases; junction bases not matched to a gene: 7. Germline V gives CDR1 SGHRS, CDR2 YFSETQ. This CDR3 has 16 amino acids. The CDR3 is CASSLTRQGADYGYTF. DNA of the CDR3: TGCGCCAGCAGCTTAACTCGACAGGGGGCTGACTATGGCTACACCTTC.

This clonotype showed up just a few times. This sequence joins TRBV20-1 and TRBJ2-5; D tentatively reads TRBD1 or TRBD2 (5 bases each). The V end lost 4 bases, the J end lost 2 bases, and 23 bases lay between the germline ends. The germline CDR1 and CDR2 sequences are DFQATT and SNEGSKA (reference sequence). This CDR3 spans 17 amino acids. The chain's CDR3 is CSATGAGSRSPQETQYF. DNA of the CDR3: TGCAGTGCTACCGGGGCAGGGAGCCGTTCCCCGCAAGAGACCCAGTACTTC.

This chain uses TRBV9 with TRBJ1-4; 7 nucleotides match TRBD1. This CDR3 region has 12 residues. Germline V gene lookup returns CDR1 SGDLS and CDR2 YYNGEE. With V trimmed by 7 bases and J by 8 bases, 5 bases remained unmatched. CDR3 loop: CASAGGGEKLFF. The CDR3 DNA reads TGTGCCAGCGCAGGGGGGGGGGAAAAACTGTTTTTT.

CDR3 in DNA: TGTGCCACCAGCAGCCGAATAGGACGCTCTGGGGCCAACGTCCTGACTTTC. Protein: CATSSRIGRSGANVLTF. The chain uses TRBV15 and TRBJ2-6; no reliable D call. CDR3 length equals 17 residues. Trimming cost V 3 bases and J 0 bases, with 12 bases left between them. CDR1 LNHNV and CDR2 YYDKDF come from the germline V gene (reference sequence). The full variable domain, completed using reference TRBV15 and TRBJ2-6, is DAMVIQNPRYQVTQFGKPVTLSCSQTLNHNVMYWYQQKSSQAPKLLFHYYDKDFNNEADTPDNFQSRRPNTSFCFLDIRSPGLGDTAMYLCATSSRIGRSGANVLTFGAGSRLTVL.

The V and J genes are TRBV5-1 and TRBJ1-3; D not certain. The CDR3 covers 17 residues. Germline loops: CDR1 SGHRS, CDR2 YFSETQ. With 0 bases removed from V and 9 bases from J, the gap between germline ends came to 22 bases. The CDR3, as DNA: TGCGCCAGCAGCTTGGACGGGTTGCCAAGGAAGGTCGGCACCATATATTTT. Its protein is CASSLDGLPRKVGTIYF.

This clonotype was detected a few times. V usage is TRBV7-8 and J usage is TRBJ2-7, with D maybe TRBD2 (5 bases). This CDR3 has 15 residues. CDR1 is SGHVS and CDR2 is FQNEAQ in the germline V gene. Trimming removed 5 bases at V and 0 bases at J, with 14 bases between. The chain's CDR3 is CASSLDRDSSYEQYF. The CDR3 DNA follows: TGTGCCAGCAGCCTTGACCGGGATAGCTCCTACGAGCAGTACTTC.

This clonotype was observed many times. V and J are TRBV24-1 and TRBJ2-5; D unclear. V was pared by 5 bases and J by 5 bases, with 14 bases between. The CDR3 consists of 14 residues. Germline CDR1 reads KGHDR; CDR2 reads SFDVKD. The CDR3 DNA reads TGTGCCACCAGTGCTGATGGGCTGGGGGAGACCCAGTACTTC. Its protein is CATSADGLGETQYF.

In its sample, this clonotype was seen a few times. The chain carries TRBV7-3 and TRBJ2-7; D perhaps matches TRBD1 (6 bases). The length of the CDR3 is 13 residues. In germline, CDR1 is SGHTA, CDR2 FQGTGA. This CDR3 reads CASGRNREGEQYF. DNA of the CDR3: TGTGCTAGTGGAAGAAACAGGGAAGGCGAGCAGTACTTC.

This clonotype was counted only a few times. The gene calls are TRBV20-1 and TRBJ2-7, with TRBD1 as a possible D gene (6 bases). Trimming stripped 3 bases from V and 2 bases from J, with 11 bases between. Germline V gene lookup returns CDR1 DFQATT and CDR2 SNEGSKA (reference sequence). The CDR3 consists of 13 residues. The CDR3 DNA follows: TGCAGTGCTAGCCGGACAGACACCTACGAGCAGTACTTC. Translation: CSASRTDTYEQYF.

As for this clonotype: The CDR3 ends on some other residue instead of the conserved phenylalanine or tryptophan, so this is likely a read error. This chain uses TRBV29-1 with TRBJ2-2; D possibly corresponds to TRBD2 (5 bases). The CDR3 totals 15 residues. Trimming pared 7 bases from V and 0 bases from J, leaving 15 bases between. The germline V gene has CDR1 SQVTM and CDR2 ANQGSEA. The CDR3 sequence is CSAAGPGSNTGELFS. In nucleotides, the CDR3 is TGCAGCGCGGCCGGGCCGGGGTCGAACACCGGGGAGCTGTTTAGT.

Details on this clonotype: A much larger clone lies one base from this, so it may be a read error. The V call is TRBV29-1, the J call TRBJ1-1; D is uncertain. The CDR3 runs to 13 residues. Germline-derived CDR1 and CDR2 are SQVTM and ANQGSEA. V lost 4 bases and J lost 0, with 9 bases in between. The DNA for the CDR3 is TGCAGCGTTGGACGGGGTATGAACACTGAAGCTTTCTTT. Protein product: CSVGRGMNTEAFF.

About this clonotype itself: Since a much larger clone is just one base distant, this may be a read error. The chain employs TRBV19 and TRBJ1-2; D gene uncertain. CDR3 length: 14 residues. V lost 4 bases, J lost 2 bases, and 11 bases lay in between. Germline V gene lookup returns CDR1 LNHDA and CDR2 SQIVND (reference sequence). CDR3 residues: CASSRTVENYGYTF. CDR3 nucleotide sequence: TGTGCCAGTAGTAGGACGGTGGAAAACTATGGCTACACCTTC.

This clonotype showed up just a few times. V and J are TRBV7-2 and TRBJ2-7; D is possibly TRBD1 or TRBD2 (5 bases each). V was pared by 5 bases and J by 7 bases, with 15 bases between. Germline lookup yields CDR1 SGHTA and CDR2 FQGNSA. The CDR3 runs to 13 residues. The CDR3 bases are TGTGCCAGCAGCCCCGCGAGGGGATGGGAGCAGTACTTC. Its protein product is CASSPARGWEQYF. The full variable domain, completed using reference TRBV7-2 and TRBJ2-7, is GAGVSQSPSNKVTEKGKDVELRCDPISGHTALYWYRQSLGQGLEFLIYFQGNSAPDKSGLPSDRFSAERTGGSVSTLTIQRTQQEDSAVYLCASSPARGWEQYFGPGTRLTVT.

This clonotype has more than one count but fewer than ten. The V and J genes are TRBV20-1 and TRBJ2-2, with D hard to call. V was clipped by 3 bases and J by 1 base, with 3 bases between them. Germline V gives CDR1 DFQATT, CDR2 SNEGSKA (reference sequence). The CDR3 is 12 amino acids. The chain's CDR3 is CSASKNTGELFF. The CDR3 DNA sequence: TGCAGTGCTAGCAAGAACACCGGGGAGCTGTTTTTT.

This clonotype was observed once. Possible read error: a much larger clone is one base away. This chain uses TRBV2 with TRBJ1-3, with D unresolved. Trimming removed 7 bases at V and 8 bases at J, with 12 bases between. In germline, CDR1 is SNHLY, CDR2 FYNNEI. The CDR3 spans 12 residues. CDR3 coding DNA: TGTGCCAGCAAGGAGGATGTAGACACCATATATTTT. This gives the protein CASKEDVDTIYF.

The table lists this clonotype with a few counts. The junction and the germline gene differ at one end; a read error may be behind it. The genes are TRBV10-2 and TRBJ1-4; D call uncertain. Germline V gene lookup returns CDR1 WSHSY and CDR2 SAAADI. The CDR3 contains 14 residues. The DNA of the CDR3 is TGTGCCAGTCATAAGGGTAACGCTAATGAAAAACTGTTTTTT. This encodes CASHKGNANEKLFF.